These 20 T cell receptor beta chains share one sample of origin, sequenced in a study of T cell responses to AZD1222 COVID-19 vaccine. Libraries were prepared by immunoSEQ multiplex PCR; TCRdb keeps only in-frame clonotypes and omits some of them. The sample comprises around 120,000 clones, 92% of which are singletons, and approximately 1.4% rests with the top ten. This material consisted of peripheral blood, taken 28 days after the second AZD1222 dose. Source of these receptors: an adult who received the AZD1222 COVID-19 vaccine.

CDR3 loop: CASKPQSSSYGYTF. The CDR3 bases are TGTGCCAGCAAGCCACAGTCAAGCAGCTATGGCTACACCTTC. The rearrangement links TRBV25-1 to TRBJ1-2; unclear D gene. Germline V gene sequence: CDR1 MGHDK, CDR2 SYGVNS. The CDR3 consists of 14 residues. V was clipped by 7 bases and J by 4 bases, with 16 bases between them.

For the CDR3, the DNA is TGTGCCAGCAGCTTAGTTTTTCGGACTAGCGGCGGCGAGCAGTACTTC. Translating it yields CASSLVFRTSGGEQYF. The V call is TRBV7-2, the J call TRBJ2-7, with TRBD2 matching 10 bases. The CDR3 loop spans 16 amino acids. V lost 1 base and J lost 6; bases outside the gene matches: 9. The germline CDR1 and CDR2 sequences are SGHTA and FQGNSA.

The chain employs TRBV10-3 and TRBJ2-7; D gene ambiguous. Germline V lookup: CDR1 ENHRY, CDR2 SYGVKD. The CDR3 runs 11 residues. Trimming removed 4 bases at V and 6 bases at J, with 7 bases between. The CDR3 spells CAISGGSEQYF. CDR3 bases: TGTGCCATCAGTGGCGGCAGCGAGCAGTACTTC.

J is TRBJ2-7 and V is TRBV19; TRBD1 matches 8 bases. In germline, CDR1 is LNHDA, CDR2 SQIVND (reference sequence). V was clipped by 4 bases and J by 4 bases; unmatched bases: 12. The CDR3 length is 16 residues. The CDR3 loop is CASSSQWTGTVYEQYF. CDR3 nucleotide sequence: TGTGCCAGTAGTAGCCAGTGGACAGGGACCGTATACGAGCAGTACTTC.

The chain uses TRBV19 and TRBJ1-1; maybe TRBD1 (5 bases). Between the trimmed V and J ends, which lost 6 bases and 0 bases, there was a span of 14 bases. Germline V gene sequence: CDR1 LNHDA, CDR2 SQIVND (reference sequence). This CDR3 is built from 15 residues. The chain's CDR3 is CASSRGVGLNTEAFF. CDR3 nucleotide sequence: TGTGCCAGTAGCCGGGGGGTTGGATTGAACACTGAAGCTTTCTTT.

The chain links TRBV10-3 to TRBJ1-1, with no clear D. This CDR3 spans 13 amino acids. The V end was cut by 10 bases, the J end by 0 bases, with 12 bases between. The germline V gene encodes CDR1 ENHRY and CDR2 SYGVKD. This CDR3 is CATRRDLNTEAFF. The CDR3 nucleotides read TGTGCCACGAGGCGGGATTTGAACACTGAAGCTTTCTTT.

This clone was observed a few times. The rearrangement links TRBV6-5 to TRBJ1-1; D is ambiguous. The CDR3 extends over 13 amino acids. Trimming cost V 6 bases and J 5 bases, with 13 bases left between them. The germline V gene encodes CDR1 MNHEY and CDR2 SVGAGI. The CDR3 spells CASSRTTGTEAFF. The CDR3 DNA sequence: TGTGCCAGCAGCAGGACCACGGGGACTGAAGCTTTCTTT.

The chain links TRBV28 to TRBJ1-3; D gene unclear. The CDR3 covers 14 residues. CDR1 is MDHEN and CDR2 is SYDVKM in the germline V gene. V shed 3 bases and J shed 2 bases, with 8 bases lying between them. CDR3 sequence (DNA): TGTGCCAGCAGTTTTGTGGCTACTGGAAACACCATATATTTT. Translating gives CASSFVATGNTIYF.

The chain couples TRBV5-5 to TRBJ2-4; 11 bases match TRBD1. This CDR3 has 15 amino acids. V trimming: 2 bases; J trimming: 3 bases; junction bases outside the gene matches: 1. Germline values: CDR1 SGHKS, CDR2 YYEKEE (reference sequence). The CDR3 protein is CASSLGTGGKNIQYF. DNA of the CDR3: TGTGCCAGCAGCTTAGGGACAGGGGGCAAAAACATTCAGTACTTC.

The CDR3: CASSPGAGGFYEQYF. The CDR3 DNA follows: TGCGCCAGCAGTCCAGGAGCGGGAGGCTTCTACGAGCAGTACTTC. The genes are TRBV5-1 and TRBJ2-7; 9 nucleotides match TRBD2. Germline V gene sequence: CDR1 SGHRS, CDR2 YFSETQ. J gave up 3 bases and V 5 bases, and 9 bases lay outside the gene matches. This CDR3 contains 15 residues.

J is TRBJ2-7 and V is TRBV2; 7 bases match TRBD2. The CDR3 covers 12 residues. With V trimmed by 9 bases and J by 0 bases, 2 bases remained unmatched. Germline loops: CDR1 SNHLY, CDR2 FYNNEI. CDR3 sequence: CASRDYSYEQYF. The CDR3, as DNA: TGTGCCAGTCGGGACTACTCCTACGAGCAGTACTTC.

V usage is TRBV29-1 and J usage is TRBJ1-4; 7 nucleotides line up with TRBD1. The CDR3 is 15 residues long. With 0 bases clipped from V and 6 bases from J, the junction kept 7 bases outside the gene matches. The germline V gene encodes CDR1 SQVTM and CDR2 ANQGSEA. The CDR3, as DNA: TGCAGCGTTGAAGATCAAGGGACAGCCGATGAAAAACTGTTTTTT. Protein sequence: CSVEDQGTADEKLFF.

V gene TRBV10-3 combines with J gene TRBJ2-7; maybe TRBD1 (6 bases). CDR3 length: 15 amino acids. The V and J ends lost 0 bases and 4 bases respectively, with 13 bases between them. Germline V gives CDR1 ENHRY, CDR2 SYGVKD. CDR3 sequence (DNA): TGTGCCATCAGTGAGTCGGGGGCAGGGTATTACGAGCAGTACTTC. Encoded protein: CAISESGAGYYEQYF.

The chain carries TRBV18 and TRBJ1-3, with D possibly TRBD1 on 6 matching bases. Germline V gives CDR1 KGHSH, CDR2 LQKENI. This CDR3 is built from 14 residues. V lost 4 bases, J lost 0 bases, and 7 bases lay in between. The CDR3 region is CASSRDTSGNTIYF. CDR3 nucleotides: TGTGCCAGCTCACGGGACACCTCTGGAAACACCATATATTTT. The full variable domain, in which reference TRBV18 and TRBJ1-3 provide the parts outside the CDR3, is NAGVMQNPRHLVRRRGQEARLRCSPMKGHSHVYWYRQLPEEGLKFMVYLQKENIIDESGMPKERFSAEFPKEGPSILRIQQVVRGDSAAYFCASSRDTSGNTIYFGEGSWLTVV.

Here the CDR3 reads CAWSFSLTDTQYF. CDR3 nucleotides: TGTGCCTGGAGTTTTAGCCTCACAGATACGCAGTATTTT. J is TRBJ2-3 and V is TRBV30, with D unclear. Germline V lookup: CDR1 GTSNPN, CDR2 SVGIG (reference sequence). V was trimmed by 2 bases and J by 2 bases, leaving 8 bases between them. The CDR3 loop spans 13 amino acids. Together with reference TRBV30 and TRBJ2-3, the CDR3 gives the full variable domain: SQTIHQWPATLVQPVGSPLSLECTVEGTSNPNLYWYRQAAGRGLQLLFYSVGIGQISSEVPQNLSASRPQDRQFILSSKKLLLSDSGFYLCAWSFSLTDTQYFGPGTRLTVL.

The J gene is TRBJ2-3, the V gene TRBV19; 10 nucleotides agree with TRBD2. The CDR3 has 15 residues. After removal of 6 bases from V and 3 bases from J, the junction contained 6 bases not matched to a gene. CDR1 LNHDA and CDR2 SQIVND come from the germline V gene (reference sequence). The CDR3, as DNA: TGTGCCAGTAGACTAGCGGGATTGGGTACAGATACGCAGTATTTT. Amino acid sequence: CASRLAGLGTDTQYF.

The rearrangement uses TRBV6-6 and TRBJ1-3, with 7 bases lining up with TRBD1. The CDR3 runs 17 residues. Germline lookup yields CDR1 MNHNY and CDR2 SVGAGI (reference sequence). V shed 5 bases, J shed 0 bases, and the junction held 10 bases outside the gene matches. The CDR3 region has the DNA TGTGCCAGCAGTCTTTTCGGGACAGCGCTCTCTGGAAACACCATATATTTT. Amino acids: CASSLFGTALSGNTIYF.

This sequence joins TRBV4-2 and TRBJ2-1, with 9 bases that match TRBD1. V was pared by 0 bases and J by 8 bases, with 11 bases of the junction left unmatched. The germline V gene has CDR1 LGHNA and CDR2 YNFKEQ. CDR3 length equals 17 residues. The CDR3 DNA sequence: TGTGCCAGCAGCCAAGACCTCGGGACAGGGCGCGTCTATGAGCAGTTCTTC. Translating gives CASSQDLGTGRVYEQFF.

This chain uses TRBV10-3 with TRBJ2-3, with D maybe TRBD2 (7 bases). V lost 7 bases and J lost 2, with 22 bases in between. Germline V gives CDR1 ENHRY, CDR2 SYGVKD. This CDR3 is 17 amino acids long. The CDR3 sequence: CAITAGVGRSDTDTQYF. CDR3 bases: TGTGCCATCACCGCAGGGGTCGGGAGGTCGGACACAGATACGCAGTATTTT.

The V gene is TRBV2, the J gene TRBJ2-3; tentative D call: TRBD2 (5 bases). Trimming stripped 7 bases from V and 2 bases from J, with 13 bases between. The CDR3 spans 14 residues. From germline, CDR1 is SNHLY and CDR2 FYNNEI. The CDR3 DNA follows: TGTGCCAGCAACGAGGGAGCGCTCACAGATACGCAGTATTTT. This sequence encodes CASNEGALTDTQYF.